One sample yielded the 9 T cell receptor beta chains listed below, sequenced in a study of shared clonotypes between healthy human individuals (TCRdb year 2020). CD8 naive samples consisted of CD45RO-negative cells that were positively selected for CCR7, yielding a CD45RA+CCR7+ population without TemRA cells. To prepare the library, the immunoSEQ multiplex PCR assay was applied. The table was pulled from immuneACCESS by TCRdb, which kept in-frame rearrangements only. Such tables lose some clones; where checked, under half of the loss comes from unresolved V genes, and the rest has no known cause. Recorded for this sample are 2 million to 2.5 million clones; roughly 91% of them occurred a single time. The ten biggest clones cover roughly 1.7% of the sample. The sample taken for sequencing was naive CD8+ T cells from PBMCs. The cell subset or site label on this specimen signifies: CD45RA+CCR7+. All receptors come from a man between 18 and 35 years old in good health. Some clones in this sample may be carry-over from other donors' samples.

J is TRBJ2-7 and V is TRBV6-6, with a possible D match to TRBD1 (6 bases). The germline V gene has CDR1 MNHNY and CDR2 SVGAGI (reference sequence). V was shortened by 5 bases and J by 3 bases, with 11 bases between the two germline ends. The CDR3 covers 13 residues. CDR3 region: CASSVTGIYEQYF. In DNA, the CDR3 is TGTGCCAGCAGTGTAACAGGGATCTACGAGCAGTACTTC.

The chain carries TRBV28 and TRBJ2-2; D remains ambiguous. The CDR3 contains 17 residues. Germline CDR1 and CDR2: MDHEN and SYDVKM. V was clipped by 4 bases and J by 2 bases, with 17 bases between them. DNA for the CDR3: TGTGCCAGCAGTTCGGGCTATATTAATAGTAACACCGGGGAGCTGTTTTTT. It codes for CASSSGYINSNTGELFF.

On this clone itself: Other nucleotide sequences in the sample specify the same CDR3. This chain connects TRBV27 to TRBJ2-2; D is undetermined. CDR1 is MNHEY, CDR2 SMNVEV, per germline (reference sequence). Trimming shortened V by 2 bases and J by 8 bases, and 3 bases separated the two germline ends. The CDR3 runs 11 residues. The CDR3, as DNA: TGTGCCAGCAGTTTAAGTGGGGAGCTGTTTTTT. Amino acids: CASSLSGELFF.

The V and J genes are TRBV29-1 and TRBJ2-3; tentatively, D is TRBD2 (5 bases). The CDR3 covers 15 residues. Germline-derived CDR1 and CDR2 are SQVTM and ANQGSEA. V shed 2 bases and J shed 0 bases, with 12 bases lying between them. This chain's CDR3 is CSVESGGYSTDTQYF. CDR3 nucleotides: TGCAGCGTTGAATCTGGCGGGTATAGCACAGATACGCAGTATTTT.

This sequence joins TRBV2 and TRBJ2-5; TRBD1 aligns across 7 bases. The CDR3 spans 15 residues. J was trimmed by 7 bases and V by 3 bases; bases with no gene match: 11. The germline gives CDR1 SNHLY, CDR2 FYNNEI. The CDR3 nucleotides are TGTGCCAGCAGTGACCCAGGGGGAGACGTGGGGACCCAGTACTTC. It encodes CASSDPGGDVGTQYF.

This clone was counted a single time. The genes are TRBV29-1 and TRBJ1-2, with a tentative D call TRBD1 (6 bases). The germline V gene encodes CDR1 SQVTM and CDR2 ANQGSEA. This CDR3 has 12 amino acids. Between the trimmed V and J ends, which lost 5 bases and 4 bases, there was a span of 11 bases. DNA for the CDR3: TGCAGCGTTAGCAGGGGCCGCTATGGCTACACCTTC. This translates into CSVSRGRYGYTF.

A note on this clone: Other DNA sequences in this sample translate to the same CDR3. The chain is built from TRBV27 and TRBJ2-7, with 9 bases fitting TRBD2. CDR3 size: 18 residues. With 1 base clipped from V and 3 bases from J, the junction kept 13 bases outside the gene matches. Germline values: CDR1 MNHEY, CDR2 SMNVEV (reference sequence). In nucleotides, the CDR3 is TGTGCCAGCAGTTTATTGGGCGAGGGAGCGGGAGGCCACTACGAGCAGTACTTC. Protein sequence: CASSLLGEGAGGHYEQYF.

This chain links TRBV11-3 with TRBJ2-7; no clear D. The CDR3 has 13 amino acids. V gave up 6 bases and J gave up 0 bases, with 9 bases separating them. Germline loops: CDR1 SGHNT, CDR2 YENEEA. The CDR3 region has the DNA TGTGCCAGCAGTTCCGGCCCCTCCTACGAGCAGTACTTC. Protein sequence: CASSSGPSYEQYF.

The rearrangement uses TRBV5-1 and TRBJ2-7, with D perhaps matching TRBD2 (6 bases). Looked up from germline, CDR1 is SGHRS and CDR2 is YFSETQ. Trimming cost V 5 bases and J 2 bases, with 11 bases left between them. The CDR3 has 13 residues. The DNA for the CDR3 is TGCGCCAGCAGGGGGGACTTAACCTACGAGCAGTACTTC. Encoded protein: CASRGDLTYEQYF.